One sample yielded the 3 T cell receptor beta chains listed below, sequenced in a study of blood T cell repertoires in COVID-19. Data came from immunoSEQ multiplex PCR; TCRdb stores just in-frame clones and leaves some out. The data show about 120,000 clones, approximately 65% seen once. Sequenced sample: peripheral blood. These receptors were taken from an older woman with acute or convalescent COVID-19.

This clone was counted a few times. The V gene is TRBV9, the J gene TRBJ2-2, with D possibly matching TRBD2 (5 bases). The CDR3 length is 15 residues. In germline, CDR1 is SGDLS, CDR2 YYNGEE. Trimming removed 4 bases from V and 7 bases from J, with 17 bases in between. The CDR3 loop reads CASSPSNGVSGELFF. CDR3 nucleotides: TGTGCCAGCAGCCCCAGTAACGGGGTGAGCGGGGAGCTGTTTTTT.

This clone was counted only a few times. The V gene is TRBV5-1, the J gene TRBJ1-2, with D possibly being TRBD1 (6 bases). Germline values: CDR1 SGHRS, CDR2 YFSETQ. Deletions cut 6 bases from V and 5 bases from J, with 11 bases between. The CDR3 extends over 12 amino acids. CDR3 in DNA: TGCGCCAGCACAGGGGATGGTTATGGCTACACCTTC. This translates into CASTGDGYGYTF.

This clone was seen a handful of times. The chain links TRBV12-5 to TRBJ2-1; 9 bases match TRBD2. V lost 4 bases, J lost 3 bases, and 7 bases stayed unmatched. Germline V gene sequence: CDR1 LGHNT, CDR2 FRNRAP. CDR3 size: 16 residues. DNA for the CDR3: TGTGCTAGTGGTTGGATGACTAGCGGAAACTACAATGAGCAGTTCTTC. Translation: CASGWMTSGNYNEQFF.